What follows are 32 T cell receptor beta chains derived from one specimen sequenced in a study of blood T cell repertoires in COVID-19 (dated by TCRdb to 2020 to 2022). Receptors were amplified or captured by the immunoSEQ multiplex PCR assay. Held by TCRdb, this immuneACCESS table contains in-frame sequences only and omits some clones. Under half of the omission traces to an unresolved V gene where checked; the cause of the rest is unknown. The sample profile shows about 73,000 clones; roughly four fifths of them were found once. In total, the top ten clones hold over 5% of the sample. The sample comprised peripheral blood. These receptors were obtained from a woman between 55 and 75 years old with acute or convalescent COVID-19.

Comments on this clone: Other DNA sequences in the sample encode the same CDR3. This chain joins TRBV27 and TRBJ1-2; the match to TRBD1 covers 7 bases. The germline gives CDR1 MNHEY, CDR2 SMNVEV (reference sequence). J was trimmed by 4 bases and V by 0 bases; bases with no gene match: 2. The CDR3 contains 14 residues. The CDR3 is CASSLSRDSYGYTF. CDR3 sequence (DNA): TGTGCCAGCAGTTTATCGAGGGACAGCTATGGCTACACCTTC.

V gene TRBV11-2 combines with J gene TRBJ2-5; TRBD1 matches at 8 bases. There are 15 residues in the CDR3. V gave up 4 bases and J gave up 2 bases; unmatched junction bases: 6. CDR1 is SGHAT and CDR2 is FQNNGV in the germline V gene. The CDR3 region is CASSSLGQGQETQYF. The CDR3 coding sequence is TGTGCCAGCAGCTCTCTCGGACAGGGACAAGAGACCCAGTACTTC.

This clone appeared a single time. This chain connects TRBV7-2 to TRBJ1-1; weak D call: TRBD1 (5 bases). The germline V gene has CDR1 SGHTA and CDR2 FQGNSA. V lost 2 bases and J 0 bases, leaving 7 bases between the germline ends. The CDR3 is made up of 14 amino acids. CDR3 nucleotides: TGTGCCAGCAGCTTATCGGGGGTGAACACTGAAGCTTTCTTT. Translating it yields CASSLSGVNTEAFF.

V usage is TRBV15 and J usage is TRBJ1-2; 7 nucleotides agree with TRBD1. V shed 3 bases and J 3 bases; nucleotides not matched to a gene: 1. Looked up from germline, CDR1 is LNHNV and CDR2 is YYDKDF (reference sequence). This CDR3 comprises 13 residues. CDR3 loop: CATSSRGDYGYTF. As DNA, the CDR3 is TGTGCCACCAGCAGCAGGGGGGACTATGGCTACACCTTC.

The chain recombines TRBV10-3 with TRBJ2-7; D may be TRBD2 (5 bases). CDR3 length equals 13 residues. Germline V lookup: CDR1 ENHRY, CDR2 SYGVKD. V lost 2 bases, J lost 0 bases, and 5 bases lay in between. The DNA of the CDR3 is TGTGCCATCAGTGAGGGGAGCTCCTACGAGCAGTACTTC. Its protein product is CAISEGSSYEQYF.

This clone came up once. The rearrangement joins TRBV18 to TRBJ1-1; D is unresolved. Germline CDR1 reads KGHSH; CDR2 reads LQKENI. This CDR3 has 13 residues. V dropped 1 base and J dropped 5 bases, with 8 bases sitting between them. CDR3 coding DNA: TGTGCCAGCTCACCACGAGAGGCTACTGAAGCTTTCTTT. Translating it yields CASSPREATEAFF.

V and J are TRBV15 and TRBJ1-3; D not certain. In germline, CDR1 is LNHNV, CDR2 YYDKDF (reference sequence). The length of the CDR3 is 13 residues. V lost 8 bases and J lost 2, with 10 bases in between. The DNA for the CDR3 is TGTGCCACCCAACGAACGGCTGGAAACACCATATATTTT. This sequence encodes CATQRTAGNTIYF.

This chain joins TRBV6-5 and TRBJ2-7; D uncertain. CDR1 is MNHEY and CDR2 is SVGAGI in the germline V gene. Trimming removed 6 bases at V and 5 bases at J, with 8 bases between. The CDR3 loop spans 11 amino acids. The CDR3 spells CASSRSDEQYF. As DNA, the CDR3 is TGTGCCAGCAGCCGCTCGGACGAGCAGTACTTC.

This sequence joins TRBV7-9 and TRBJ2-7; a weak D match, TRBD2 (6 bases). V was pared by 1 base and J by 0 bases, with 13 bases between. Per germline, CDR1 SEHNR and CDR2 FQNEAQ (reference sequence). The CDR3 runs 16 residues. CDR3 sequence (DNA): TGTGCCAGCAGCTTAGACGCTCGGGGACTCTCCTACGAGCAGTACTTC. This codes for CASSLDARGLSYEQYF.

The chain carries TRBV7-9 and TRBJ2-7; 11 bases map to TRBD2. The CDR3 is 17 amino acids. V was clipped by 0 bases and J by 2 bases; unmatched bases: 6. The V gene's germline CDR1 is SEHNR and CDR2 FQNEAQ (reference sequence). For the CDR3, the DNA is TGTGCCAGCAGCTTAGCGGCTACTAGCGGGGGCCCCTACGAGCAGTACTTC. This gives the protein CASSLAATSGGPYEQYF.

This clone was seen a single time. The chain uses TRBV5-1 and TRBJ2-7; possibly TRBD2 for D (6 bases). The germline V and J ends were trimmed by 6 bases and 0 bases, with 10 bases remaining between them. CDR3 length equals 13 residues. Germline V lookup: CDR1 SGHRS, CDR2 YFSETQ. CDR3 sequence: CASTGGSSYEQYF. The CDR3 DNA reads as TGCGCCAGCACTGGGGGGAGCTCCTACGAGCAGTACTTC.

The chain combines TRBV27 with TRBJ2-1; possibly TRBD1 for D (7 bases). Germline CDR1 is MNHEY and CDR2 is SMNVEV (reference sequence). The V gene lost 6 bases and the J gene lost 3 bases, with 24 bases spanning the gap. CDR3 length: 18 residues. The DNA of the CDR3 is TGTGCCAGCAGGACTCACAGGGGATTTGGGCGGGACTACAATGAGCAGTTCTTC. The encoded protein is CASRTHRGFGRDYNEQFF.

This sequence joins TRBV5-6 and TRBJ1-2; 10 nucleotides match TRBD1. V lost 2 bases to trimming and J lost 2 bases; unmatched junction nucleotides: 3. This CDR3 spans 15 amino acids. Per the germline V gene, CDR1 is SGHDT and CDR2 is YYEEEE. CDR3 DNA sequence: TGTGCCAGCAGCTTTCGGGACAGGGGCAACTATGGCTACACCTTC. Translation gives CASSFRDRGNYGYTF.

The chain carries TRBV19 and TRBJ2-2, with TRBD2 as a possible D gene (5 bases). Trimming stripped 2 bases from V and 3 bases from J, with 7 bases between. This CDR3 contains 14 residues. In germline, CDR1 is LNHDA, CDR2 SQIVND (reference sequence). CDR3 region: CASSIQRYTGELFF. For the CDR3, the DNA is TGTGCCAGTAGTATACAGCGGTACACCGGGGAGCTGTTTTTT.

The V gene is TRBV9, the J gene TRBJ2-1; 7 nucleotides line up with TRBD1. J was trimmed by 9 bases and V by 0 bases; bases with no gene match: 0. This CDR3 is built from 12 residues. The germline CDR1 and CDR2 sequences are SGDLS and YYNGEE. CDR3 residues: CASSVDRGEQFF. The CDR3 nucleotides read TGTGCCAGCAGCGTAGACAGGGGTGAGCAGTTCTTC.

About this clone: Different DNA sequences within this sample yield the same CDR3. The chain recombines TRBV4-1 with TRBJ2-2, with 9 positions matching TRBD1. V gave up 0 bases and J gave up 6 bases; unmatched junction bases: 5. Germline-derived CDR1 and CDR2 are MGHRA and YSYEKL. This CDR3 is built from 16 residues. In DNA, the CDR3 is TGCGCCAGCAGCCAAGATACGGACAGGGGAGCCGGGGAGCTGTTTTTT. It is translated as CASSQDTDRGAGELFF.

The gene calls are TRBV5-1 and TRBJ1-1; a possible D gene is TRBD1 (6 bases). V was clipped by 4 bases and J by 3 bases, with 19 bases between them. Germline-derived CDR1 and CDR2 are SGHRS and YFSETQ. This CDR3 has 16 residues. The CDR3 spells CASSLTGSGLDTEAFF. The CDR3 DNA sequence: TGCGCCAGCAGCCTTACAGGGTCTGGGTTGGACACTGAAGCTTTCTTT.

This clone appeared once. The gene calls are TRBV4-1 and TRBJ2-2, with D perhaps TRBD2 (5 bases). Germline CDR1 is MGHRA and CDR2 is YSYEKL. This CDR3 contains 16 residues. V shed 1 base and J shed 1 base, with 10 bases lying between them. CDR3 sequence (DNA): TGCGCCAGCAGCCAAGCCGAGGGCCTGAACACCGGGGAGCTGTTTTTT. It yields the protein CASSQAEGLNTGELFF.

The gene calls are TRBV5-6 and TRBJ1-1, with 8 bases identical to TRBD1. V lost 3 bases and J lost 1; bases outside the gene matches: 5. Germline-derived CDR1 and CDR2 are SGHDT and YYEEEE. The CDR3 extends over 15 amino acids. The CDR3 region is CASSWQTGANTEAFF. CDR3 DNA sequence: TGTGCCAGCAGCTGGCAGACAGGGGCGAACACTGAAGCTTTCTTT. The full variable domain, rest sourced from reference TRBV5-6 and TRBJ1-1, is DAGVTQSPTHLIKTRGQQVTLRCSPKSGHDTVSWYQQALGQGPQFIFQYYEEEERQRGNFPDRFSGHQFPNYSSELNVNALLLGDSALYLCASSWQTGANTEAFFGQGTRLTVV.

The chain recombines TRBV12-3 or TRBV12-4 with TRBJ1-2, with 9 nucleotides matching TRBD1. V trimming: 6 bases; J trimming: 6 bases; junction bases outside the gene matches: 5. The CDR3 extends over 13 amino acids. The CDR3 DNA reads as TGTGCCAGCAGACGGGACAGGGCACATGGCTACACCTTC. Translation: CASRRDRAHGYTF.

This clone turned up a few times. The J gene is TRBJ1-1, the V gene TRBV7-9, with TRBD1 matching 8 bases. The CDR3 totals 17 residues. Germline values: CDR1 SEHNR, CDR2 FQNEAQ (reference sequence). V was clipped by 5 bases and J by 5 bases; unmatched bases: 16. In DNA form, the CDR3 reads TGTGCCAGCAGCCTAAGCCGGGACAGGAGTTTTCGGACTGAAGCTTTCTTT. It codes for CASSLSRDRSFRTEAFF.

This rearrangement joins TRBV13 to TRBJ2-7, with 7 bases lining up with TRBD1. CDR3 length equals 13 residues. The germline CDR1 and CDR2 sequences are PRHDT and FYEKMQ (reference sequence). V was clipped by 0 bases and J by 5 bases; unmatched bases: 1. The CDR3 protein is CASSLGGGDEQYF. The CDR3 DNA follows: TGTGCCAGCAGCTTAGGAGGGGGCGACGAGCAGTACTTC.

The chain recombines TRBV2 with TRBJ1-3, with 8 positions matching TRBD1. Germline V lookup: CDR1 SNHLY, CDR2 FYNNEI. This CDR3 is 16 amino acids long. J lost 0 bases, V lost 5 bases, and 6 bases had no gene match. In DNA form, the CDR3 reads TGTGCCAGCAGTCCGGGACAGGCCTACTCTGGAAACACCATATATTTT. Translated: CASSPGQAYSGNTIYF. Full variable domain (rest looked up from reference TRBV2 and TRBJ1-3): EPEVTQTPSHQVTQMGQEVILRCVPISNHLYFYWYRQILGQKVEFLVSFYNNEISEKSEIFDDQFSVERPDGSNFTLKIRSTKLEDSAMYFCASSPGQAYSGNTIYFGEGSWLTVV.

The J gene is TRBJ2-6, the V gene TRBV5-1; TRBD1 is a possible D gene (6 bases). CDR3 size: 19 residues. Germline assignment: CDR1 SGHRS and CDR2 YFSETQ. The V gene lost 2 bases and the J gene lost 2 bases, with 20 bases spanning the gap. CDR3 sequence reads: CASSFRSTGSSAGANVLTF. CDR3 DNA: TGCGCCAGCAGCTTCAGATCCACAGGGTCTAGTGCTGGGGCCAACGTCCTGACTTTC.

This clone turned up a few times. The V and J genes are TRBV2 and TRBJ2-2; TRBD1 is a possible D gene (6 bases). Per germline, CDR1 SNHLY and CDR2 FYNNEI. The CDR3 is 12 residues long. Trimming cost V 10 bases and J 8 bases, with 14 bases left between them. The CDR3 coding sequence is TGTGCCACGGACAGTCCAAGGGGGGAGCTGTTTTTT. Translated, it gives CATDSPRGELFF.

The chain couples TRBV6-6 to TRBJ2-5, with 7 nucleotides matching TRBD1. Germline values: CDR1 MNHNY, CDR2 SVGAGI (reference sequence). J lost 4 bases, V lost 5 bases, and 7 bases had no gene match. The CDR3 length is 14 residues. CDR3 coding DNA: TGTGCCAGCAGTCCCCTTAGGGGGCGAGAGACCCAGTACTTC. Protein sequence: CASSPLRGRETQYF.

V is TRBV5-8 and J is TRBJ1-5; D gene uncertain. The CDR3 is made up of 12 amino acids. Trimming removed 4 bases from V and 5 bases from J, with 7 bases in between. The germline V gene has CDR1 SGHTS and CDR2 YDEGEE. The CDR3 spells CASSDNYQPQHF. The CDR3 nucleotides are TGTGCCAGCAGCGACAATTATCAGCCCCAGCATTTT.

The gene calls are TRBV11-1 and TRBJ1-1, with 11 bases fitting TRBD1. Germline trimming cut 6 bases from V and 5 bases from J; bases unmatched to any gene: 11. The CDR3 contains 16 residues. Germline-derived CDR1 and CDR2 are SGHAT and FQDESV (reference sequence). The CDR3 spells CASSLKGQGVRTEAFF. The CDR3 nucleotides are TGTGCCAGCAGTCTAAAGGGACAGGGGGTGAGAACTGAAGCTTTCTTT.

As DNA, the CDR3 is TGTGCCAGCAGCCCGAGCGGGGGGCCGTCCTACAATGAGCAGTTCTTC. Its translation is CASSPSGGPSYNEQFF. V is TRBV11-3 and J is TRBJ2-1; 9 bases are a match to TRBD2. Losses at the gene ends were 5 bases for V and 1 base for J; bases not matched to a gene: 6. This CDR3 region has 16 residues. Germline loops: CDR1 SGHNT, CDR2 YENEEA.

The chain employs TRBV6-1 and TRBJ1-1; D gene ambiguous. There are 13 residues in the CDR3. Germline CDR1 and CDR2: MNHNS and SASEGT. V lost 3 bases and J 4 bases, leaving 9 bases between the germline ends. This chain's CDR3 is CASSEGGSTEAFF. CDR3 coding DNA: TGTGCCAGCAGTGAGGGAGGGAGCACTGAAGCTTTCTTT.

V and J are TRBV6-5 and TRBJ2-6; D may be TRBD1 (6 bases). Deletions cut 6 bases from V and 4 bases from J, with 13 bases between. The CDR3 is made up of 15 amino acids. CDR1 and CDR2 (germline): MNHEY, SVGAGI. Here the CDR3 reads CASRLQGTGANVLTF. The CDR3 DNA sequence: TGTGCCAGCAGGTTACAGGGTACCGGGGCCAACGTCCTGACTTTC.

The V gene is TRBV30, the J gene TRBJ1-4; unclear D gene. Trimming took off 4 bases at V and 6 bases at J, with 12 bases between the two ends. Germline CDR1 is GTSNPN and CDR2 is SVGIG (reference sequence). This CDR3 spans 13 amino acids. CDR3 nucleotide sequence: TGTGCCTGGAAATGGAAGAGGGATGAAAAACTGTTTTTT. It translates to CAWKWKRDEKLFF.